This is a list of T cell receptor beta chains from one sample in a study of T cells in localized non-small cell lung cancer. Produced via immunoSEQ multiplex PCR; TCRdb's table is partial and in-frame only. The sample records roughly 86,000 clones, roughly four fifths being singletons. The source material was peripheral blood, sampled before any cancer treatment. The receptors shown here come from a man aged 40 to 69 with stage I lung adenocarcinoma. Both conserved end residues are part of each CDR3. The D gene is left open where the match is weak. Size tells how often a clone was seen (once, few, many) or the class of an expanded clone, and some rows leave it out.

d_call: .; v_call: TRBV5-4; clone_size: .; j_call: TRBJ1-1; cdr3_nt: TGTGCCAGCAGCCTACCCGGAGTAGAAGCTTTCTTT; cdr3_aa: CASSLPGVEAFF
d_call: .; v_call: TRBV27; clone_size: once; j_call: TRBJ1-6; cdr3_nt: TGTGCCACCCAACGGGCTGGGGGAACGATAACCTCACCCCTCCACTTT; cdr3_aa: CATQRAGGTITSPLHF
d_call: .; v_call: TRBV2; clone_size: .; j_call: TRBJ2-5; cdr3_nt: TGTGCCAGCAGGACTTCTCAATACATAGAGACCCAGTACTTC; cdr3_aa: CASRTSQYIETQYF
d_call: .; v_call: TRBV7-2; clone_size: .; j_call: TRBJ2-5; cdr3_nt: TGTGCCAGCAGCTTATCGGGCAGGAAAGAGACCCAGTACTTC; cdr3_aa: CASSLSGRKETQYF
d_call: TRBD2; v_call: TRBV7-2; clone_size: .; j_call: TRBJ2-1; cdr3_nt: TGTGCCAGCAGCTTAGCGCCGGGCGGGGGTCTCTACAATGAGCAGTTCTTC; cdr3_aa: CASSLAPGGGLYNEQFF
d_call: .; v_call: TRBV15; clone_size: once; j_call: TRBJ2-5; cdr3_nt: TGTGCCACCAGCAGAGAGCTAGCGCGAGAAGAGACCCAGTACTTC; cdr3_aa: CATSRELAREETQYF
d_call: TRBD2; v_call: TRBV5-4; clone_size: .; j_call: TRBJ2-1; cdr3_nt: TGTGCCAGCAGCCCATCTAGCGGTTGGGGCGATGAGCAGTTCTTC; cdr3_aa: CASSPSSGWGDEQFF
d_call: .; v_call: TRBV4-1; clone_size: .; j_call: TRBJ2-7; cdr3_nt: TGCGCCAGCAGCCGGACCGGTGGCGGGGAGGGGGGATACGAGCAGTACTTC; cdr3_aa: CASSRTGGGEGGYEQYF
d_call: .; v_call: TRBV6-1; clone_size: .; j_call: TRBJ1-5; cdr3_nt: TGTGCCAGCAGTCGCGGGACGGGGCCCCAGCATTTT; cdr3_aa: CASSRGTGPQHF
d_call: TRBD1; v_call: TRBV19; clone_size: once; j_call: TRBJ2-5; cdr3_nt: TGTGCCAGTAGTGTCGGGACAGGAGGGGAGACCCAGTACTTC; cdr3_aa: CASSVGTGGETQYF
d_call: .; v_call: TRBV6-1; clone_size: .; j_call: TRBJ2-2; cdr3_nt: TGTGCCAGCAGTGGGGAGCGGGCCACCGGGGAGCTGTTTTTT; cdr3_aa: CASSGERATGELFF
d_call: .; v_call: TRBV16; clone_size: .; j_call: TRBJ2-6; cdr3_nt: TGTGCCAGCAGTCCGACGGCCTCTGGGGCCAACGTCCTGACTTTC; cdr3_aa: CASSPTASGANVLTF
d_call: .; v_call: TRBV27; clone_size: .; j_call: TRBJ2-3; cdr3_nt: TGTGCCAGCAGTTCTTATAGCACAGATACGCAGTATTTT; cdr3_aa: CASSSYSTDTQYF
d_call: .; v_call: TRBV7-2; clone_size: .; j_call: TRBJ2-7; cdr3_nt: TGTGCCAGCAGCCTCGGGGTCGAGCAGTACTTC; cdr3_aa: CASSLGVEQYF
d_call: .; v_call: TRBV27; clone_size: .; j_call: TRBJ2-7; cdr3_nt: TGTGCCAGTTACCGTCGGGGGGCCGCCAATCACTACGAGCAGTACTTC; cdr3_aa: CASYRRGAANHYEQYF